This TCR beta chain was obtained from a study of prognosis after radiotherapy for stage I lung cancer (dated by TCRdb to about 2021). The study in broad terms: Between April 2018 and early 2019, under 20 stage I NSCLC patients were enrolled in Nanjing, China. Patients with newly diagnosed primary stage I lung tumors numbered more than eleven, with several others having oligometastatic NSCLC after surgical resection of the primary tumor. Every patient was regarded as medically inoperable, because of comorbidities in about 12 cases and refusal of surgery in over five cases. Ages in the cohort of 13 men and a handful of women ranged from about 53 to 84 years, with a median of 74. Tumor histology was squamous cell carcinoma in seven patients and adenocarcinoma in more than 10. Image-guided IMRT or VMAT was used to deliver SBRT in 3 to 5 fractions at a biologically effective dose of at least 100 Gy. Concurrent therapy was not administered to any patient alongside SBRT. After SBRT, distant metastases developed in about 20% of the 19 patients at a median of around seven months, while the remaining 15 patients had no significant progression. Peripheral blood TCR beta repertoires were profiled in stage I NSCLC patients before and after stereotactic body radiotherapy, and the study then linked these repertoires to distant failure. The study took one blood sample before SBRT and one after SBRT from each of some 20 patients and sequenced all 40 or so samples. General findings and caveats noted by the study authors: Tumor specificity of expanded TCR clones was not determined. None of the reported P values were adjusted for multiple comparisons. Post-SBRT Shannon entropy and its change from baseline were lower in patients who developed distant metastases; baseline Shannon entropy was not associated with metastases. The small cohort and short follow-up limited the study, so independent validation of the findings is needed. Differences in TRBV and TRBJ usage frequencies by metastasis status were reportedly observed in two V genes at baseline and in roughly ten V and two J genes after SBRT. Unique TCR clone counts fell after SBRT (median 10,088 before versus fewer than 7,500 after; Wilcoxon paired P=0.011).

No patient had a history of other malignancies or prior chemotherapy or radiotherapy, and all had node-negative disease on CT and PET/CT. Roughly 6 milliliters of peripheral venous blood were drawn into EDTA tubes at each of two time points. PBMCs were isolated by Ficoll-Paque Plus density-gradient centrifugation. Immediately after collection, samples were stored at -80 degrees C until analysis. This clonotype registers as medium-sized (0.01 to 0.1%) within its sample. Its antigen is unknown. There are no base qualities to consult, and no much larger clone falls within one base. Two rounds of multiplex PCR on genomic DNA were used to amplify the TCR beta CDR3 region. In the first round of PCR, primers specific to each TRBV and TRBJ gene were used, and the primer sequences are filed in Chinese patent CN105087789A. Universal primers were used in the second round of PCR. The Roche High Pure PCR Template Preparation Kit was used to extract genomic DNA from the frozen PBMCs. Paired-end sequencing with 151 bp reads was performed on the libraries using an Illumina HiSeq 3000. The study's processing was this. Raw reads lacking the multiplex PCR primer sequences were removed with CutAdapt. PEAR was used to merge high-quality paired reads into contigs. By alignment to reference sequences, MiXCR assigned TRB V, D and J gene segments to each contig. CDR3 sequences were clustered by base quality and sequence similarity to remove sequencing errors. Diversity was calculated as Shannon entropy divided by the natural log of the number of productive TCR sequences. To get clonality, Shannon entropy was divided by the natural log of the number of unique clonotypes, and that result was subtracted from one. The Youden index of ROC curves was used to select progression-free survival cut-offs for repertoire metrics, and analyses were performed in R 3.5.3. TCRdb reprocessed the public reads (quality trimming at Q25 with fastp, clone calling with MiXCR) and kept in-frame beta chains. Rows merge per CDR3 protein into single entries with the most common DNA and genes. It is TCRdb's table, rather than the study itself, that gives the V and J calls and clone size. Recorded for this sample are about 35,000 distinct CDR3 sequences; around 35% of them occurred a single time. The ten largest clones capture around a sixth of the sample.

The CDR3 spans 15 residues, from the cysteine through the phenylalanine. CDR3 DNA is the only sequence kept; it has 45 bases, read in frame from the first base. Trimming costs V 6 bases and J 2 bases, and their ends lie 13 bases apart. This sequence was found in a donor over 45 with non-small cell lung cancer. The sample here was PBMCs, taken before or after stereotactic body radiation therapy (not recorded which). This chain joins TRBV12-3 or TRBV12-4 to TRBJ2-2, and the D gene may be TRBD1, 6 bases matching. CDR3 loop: CASSRRTDNTGELFF. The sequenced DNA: TGTGCCAGCAGCCGACGGACAGATAACACCGGGGAGCTGTTTTTT.